This TCR beta chain originates from a study of cytomegalovirus exposure and HLA in healthy donors. In the study overall: Unique TCRs from HLA-typed donors, roughly 87 million of them, were held in an early data release. General study findings and limits: Reportedly, HLA-A and HLA-B alleles of most subjects were accurately predicted from TCR beta. The classifier reportedly diagnosed cytomegalovirus status with high sensitivity and specificity.

Remarks on this clone: Its matching antigen is unknown.

Trimming stripped 2 bases from V and 4 bases from J, with 12 bases between. The CDR3 runs to 15 residues. CDR1 and CDR2 from the germline V gene are ENHRY and SYGVKD. Primers included in the PCR were 60 Vbeta and 13 Jbeta primers. Here immunoSEQ multiplex PCR was the method, and the copy in TCRdb shows in-frame clones only, minus some. Of some 91,000 clones listed, more than 75% are singletons. This TCR came from a man in his thirties or forties in good health and CMV-seropositive. Input material: PBMCs. The gene calls are TRBV10-3 and TRBJ2-1; D ambiguous. The CDR3 region has the DNA TGTGCCATCAGTGAGAATGCAGGTCAATACAATGAGCAGTTCTTC. It specifies CAISENAGQYNEQFF.